The clone carrying this T cell receptor (gamma chain) occurred many times. TCRdb pairs this DNA with a much larger clone's protein that differs at residue 11, likely a read error; the protein shown was translated from the DNA. The sample is drawn from a study of γδ T cells in repeated Plasmodium falciparum infection. About the study: Samples were taken at baseline, before some infections, and 21 days after each.

TCRdb applied CATT to the multiplex PCR reads for clone calling. Of tens of thousands of gamma-chain clones detected, 2.5% to 3.5% appear once; the ten largest clones hold approximately 30%. The specimen sequenced was gamma-delta T cells from blood. The receptor comes from a pool of human donors (malaria-infected and uninfected, not separated).

The CDR3: CALWEVRGGRCKKLF. CDR3 bases: TGTGCCTTGTGGGAGGTACGCGGGGGTAGGTGTAAGAAACTCTTT. The rearrangement links TRGV9 to TRGJ1 or TRGJ2. TCRdb is silent on the J gene; assignment here came from matching the DNA to germline. Trimming removed 1 base from V and 9 bases from J; junction bases left unmatched: 15. CDR1 and CDR2 (germline): GITISATS, ISYDGTV (reference sequence). CDR3 size: 15 residues.